This T cell receptor (beta chain) comes out of a study of shared clonotypes between healthy human individuals (dated by TCRdb to between 2020 and 2021). With regard to the full study: Two women and a few men aged 18 to 49 years were included in the cohort. Per donor, three plates each were used for CD4 naive and CD4 memory, two for CD8 naive, and one for CD8 memory. The study deeply sequenced blood TCR repertoires of five healthy adults to estimate repertoire size and the extent of clonotype sharing between individuals. Different laboratories and diverse techniques were used to prepare libraries and sequence TCR repertoires, to increase sequencing depth and limit assay-specific biases. Leukapheresis yielded between about 0.9 and 8.9 billion PBMCs per donor. What the research found in general, with its limitations: Higher generation probabilities were observed for clonotypes shared by all four sorted-subset donors than for non-shared clonotypes. Approximately 5% of naive CD4, around 4% of naive CD8, roughly 2.4% of memory CD4, and less than 0.45% of memory CD8 clonotypes were shared across a few donors. Because the study included only a small number of donors, the genetic and exposure-history diversity represented was limited. Rarefaction of sorted-subset datasets indicated incomplete sequencing despite the large sequencing depth. Based on pairwise subsampling, the degree of clonotype sharing among donors was expected to be affected by sequencing depth. Sampling was restricted to blood, and TCR repertoires in tissues likely differ from the TCR repertoires found in blood. Naive subsets generally had larger estimated clonotype richness than memory subsets did.

The CDR3 has 18 amino acids, counting the end cysteine and phenylalanine. Only CDR3 DNA remains: 54 bases, in frame from the first base. CDR1 SGHRS and CDR2 YFSETQ are derived from the germline V gene. V sheds 0 bases and J sheds 0 bases, leaving 18 bases between their ends. CD8 naive samples were CD45RO-negative cells positively selected for CCR7, giving a CD45RA+CCR7+ population that excluded TemRA cells. Healthy HIV-negative adults with no recently reported acute infections or vaccinations were included as donors. Every donor was a Caucasian adult residing in Nashville, Tennessee, USA. After blood collection by leukapheresis, PBMCs were isolated using Ficoll-Histopaque density gradient centrifugation and then cryopreserved in the vapor phase of liquid nitrogen. Purity and quantity of every magnetically sorted T cell population were checked by analytical flow cytometry. Genomic DNA was isolated from each sorted fraction and quantified by UV absorbance on a Nanodrop 2000c.

As for this clone: Its cognate antigen has yet to be identified. Base qualities are missing; no much larger clone stands one base away.

Using the deep immunoSEQ assay, multiplex PCR amplified TCR CDR3 regions from genomic DNA. Genomic DNA extracted from each cell subset was distributed evenly over all wells of several immunoSEQ 96-well plates, and each plate served as one replicate. Each replicate PCR for sorted subsets received around 0.2 ug genomic DNA, equal to some 32,000 T cell genomes. Purified libraries were quantified with a Qubit 3.0 fluorometer, sized on a Bioanalyzer 2100, and re-quantified with the KAPA Library Quantification kit. Every immunoSEQ 96-well plate was sequenced on a separate single-read 150-cycle Illumina NextSeq 550 flow cell. As for how the authors treated the data: Because the immunoSEQ output held only junctional sequences and lacked quality scores, the filtering could not match the filtering applied to full-length reads. To assign V/J genes and CDR3, sequences were annotated using PyIR, a Python wrapper for IgBLAST v1.9, with IMGT germline references. Reads with weak V/J assignments (E-value above 1e-6), missing CDR3, stop codons, out-of-frame junctions, or ambiguous translated residues were removed. A V3J clonotype was defined by an identical inferred V gene, J gene, and CDR3 amino acid sequence. To compute the percentage overlap between repertoires, the number of shared unique clonotypes was divided by the size of the smaller repertoire. RTK rarefaction, the Chao1 estimator, and Recon v2.1 estimates of unobserved clonotypes were used to assess repertoire richness. OLGA was used to compute generation probabilities for all TCRbeta clonotypes that the gDNA method yielded from a handful of donors. This is the immuneACCESS table as TCRdb keeps it, with only in-frame sequences that have V and J called. A part of the clones is gone; compared with another copy, unresolved V genes explain less than half, and the rest is unexplained. For V, J and clone size, that table is used; D and trimming come from the DNA. This sample holds about 2.1 million clones; about 93% were observed only once. The biggest ten clones account for more than 1.5% of the sample.

The TCR comes from a man between 18 and 29 years old in good health. Some clones in this sample may be carry-over from other donors' samples. Sequenced material: naive CD8+ T cells from PBMCs. Reading the label with the study, this specimen's cell subset or site is: CD45RA+CCR7+. The sequence joins TRBV5-1 to TRBJ1-1, and TRBD1 may be the D gene, going by 6 matching bases. The base sequence is TGCGCCAGCAGCTTGGCCGGAAGGACAGCCGATATGAACACTGAAGCTTTCTTT. Translated, it gives CASSLAGRTADMNTEAFF.